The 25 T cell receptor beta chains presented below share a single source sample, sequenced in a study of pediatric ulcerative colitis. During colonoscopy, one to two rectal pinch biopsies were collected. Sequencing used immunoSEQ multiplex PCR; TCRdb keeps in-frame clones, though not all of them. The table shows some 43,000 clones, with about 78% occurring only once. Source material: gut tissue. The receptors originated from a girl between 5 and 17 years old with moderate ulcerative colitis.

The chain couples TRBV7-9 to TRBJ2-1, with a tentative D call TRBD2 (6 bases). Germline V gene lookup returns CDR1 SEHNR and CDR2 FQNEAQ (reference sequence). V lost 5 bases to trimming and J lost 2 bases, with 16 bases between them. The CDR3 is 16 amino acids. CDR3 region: CASSAWSSGAYNEQFF. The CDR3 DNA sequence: TGTGCCAGCAGCGCTTGGTCCTCGGGGGCCTACAATGAGCAGTTCTTC.

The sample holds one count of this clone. CDR3 residues: CASSQGRTVTTNEKLFF. As DNA, the CDR3 is TGCGCCAGCAGCCAAGGCCGGACAGTCACAACTAATGAAAAACTGTTTTTT. The chain carries TRBV4-1 and TRBJ1-4; maybe TRBD1 (6 bases). Per germline, CDR1 MGHRA and CDR2 YSYEKL. The CDR3 has 17 residues. The V and J ends lost 1 base and 0 bases respectively, with 12 bases between them.

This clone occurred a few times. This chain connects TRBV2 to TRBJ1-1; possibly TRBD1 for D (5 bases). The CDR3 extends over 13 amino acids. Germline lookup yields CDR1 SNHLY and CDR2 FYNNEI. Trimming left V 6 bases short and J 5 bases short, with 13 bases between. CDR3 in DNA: TGTGCCAGCAGAATTCGGGGACTTACTGAAGCTTTCTTT. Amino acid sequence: CASRIRGLTEAFF.

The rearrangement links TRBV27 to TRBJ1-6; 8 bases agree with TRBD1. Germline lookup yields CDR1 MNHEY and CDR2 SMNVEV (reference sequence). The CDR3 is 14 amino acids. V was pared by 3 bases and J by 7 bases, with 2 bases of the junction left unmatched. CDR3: CASSFRTGNSPLHF. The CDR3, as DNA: TGTGCCAGCAGTTTTCGGACAGGGAATTCACCCCTCCACTTT.

CDR3 DNA: TGTGCCAGCAGCTTCCTACAGAGCCACCACCAAGAGACCCAGTACTTC. Amino acids: CASSFLQSHHQETQYF. The J gene is TRBJ2-5, the V gene TRBV5-4; D gene uncertain. Germline CDR1 reads SGHNT; CDR2 reads YYREEE (reference sequence). V was pared by 2 bases and J by 0 bases, with 14 bases between. CDR3 length: 16 residues.

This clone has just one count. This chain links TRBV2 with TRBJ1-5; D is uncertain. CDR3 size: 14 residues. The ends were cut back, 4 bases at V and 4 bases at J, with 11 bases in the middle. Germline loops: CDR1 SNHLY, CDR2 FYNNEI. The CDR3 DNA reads TGTGCCAGCAGTGTCGACGGAGGTAATCAGCCCCAGCATTTT. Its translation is CASSVDGGNQPQHF.

This CDR3 reads CASSLVNRDITSNYGYTF. In DNA form, the CDR3 reads TGTGCCAGCAGCTTAGTTAACCGGGACATAACCTCTAACTATGGCTACACCTTC. The chain links TRBV11-2 to TRBJ1-2; TRBD1 might be the D (6 bases). This CDR3 comprises 18 residues. The V gene's germline CDR1 is SGHAT and CDR2 FQNNGV. Trimming left V 1 base short and J 0 bases short, with 18 bases between.

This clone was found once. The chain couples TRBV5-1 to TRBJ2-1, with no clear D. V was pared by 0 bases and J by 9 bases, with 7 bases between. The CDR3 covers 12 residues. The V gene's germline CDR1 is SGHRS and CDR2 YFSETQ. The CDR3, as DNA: TGCGCCAGCAGCTTGGGGCGCAGTGAGCAGTTCTTC. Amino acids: CASSLGRSEQFF.

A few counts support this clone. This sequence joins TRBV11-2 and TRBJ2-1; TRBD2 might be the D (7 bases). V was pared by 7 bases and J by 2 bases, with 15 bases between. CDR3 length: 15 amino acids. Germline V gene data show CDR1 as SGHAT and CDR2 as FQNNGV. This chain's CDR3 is CASTRGGSAYNEQFF. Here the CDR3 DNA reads TGTGCCAGCACTAGGGGGGGTAGCGCCTACAATGAGCAGTTCTTC.

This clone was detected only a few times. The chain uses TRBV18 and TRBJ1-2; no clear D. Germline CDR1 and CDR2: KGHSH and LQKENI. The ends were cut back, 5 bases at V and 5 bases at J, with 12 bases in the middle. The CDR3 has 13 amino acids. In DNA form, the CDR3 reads TGTGCCAGCTCAGCCTCGGAGGCATATGGCTACACCTTC. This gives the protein CASSASEAYGYTF.

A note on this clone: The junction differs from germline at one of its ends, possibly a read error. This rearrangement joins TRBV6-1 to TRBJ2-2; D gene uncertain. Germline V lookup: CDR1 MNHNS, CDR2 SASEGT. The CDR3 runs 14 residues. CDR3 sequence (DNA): TGTGCCGGCAGGACGTTCGCGAACACCGGGGAGCTGTTTTTT. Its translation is CAGRTFANTGELFF.

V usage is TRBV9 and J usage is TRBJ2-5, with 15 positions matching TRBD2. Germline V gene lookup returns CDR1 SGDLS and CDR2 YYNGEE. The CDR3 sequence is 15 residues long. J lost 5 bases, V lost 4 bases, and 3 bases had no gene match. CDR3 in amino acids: CASSLGTSGGETQYF. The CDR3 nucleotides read TGTGCCAGCAGCCTCGGGACTAGCGGGGGGGAGACCCAGTACTTC.

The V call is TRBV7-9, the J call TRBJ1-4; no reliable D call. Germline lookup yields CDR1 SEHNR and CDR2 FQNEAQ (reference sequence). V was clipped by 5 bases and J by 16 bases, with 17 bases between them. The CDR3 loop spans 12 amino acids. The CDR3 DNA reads TGTGCCAGCAGCCCCCTAGCCGGTCCAGGGTTTTTT. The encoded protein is CASSPLAGPGFF.

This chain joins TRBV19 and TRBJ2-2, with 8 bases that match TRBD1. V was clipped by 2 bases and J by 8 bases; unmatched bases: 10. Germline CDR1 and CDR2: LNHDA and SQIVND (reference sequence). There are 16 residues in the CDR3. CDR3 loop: CASSIRGGQGRGELFF. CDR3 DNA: TGTGCCAGTAGTATAAGAGGAGGACAGGGACGTGGGGAGCTGTTTTTT.

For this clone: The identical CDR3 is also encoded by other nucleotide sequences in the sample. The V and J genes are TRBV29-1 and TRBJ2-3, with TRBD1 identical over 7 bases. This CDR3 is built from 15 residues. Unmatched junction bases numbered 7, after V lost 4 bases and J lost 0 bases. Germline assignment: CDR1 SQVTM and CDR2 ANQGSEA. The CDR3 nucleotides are TGCAGCGTTGCCCCGACAGGGAGTAGCACAGATACGCAGTATTTT. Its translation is CSVAPTGSSTDTQYF.

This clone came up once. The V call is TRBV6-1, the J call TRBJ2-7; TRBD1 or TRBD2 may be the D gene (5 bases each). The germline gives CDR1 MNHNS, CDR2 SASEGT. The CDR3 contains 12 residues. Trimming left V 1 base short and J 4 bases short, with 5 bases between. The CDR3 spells CASSEGGYEQYF. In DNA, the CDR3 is TGTGCCAGCAGTGAAGGGGGGTACGAGCAGTACTTC.

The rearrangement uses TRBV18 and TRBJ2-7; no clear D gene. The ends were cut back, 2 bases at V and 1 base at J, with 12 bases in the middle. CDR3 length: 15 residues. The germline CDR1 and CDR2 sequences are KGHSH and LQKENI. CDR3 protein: CASSPTRPSSYEQYF. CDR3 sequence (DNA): TGTGCCAGCTCACCAACACGACCCTCGTCCTACGAGCAGTACTTC. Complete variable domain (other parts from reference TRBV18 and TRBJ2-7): NAGVMQNPRHLVRRRGQEARLRCSPMKGHSHVYWYRQLPEEGLKFMVYLQKENIIDESGMPKERFSAEFPKEGPSILRIQQVVRGDSAAYFCASSPTRPSSYEQYFGPGTRLTVT.

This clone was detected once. The CDR3 reads CASSLPSGSSLYEQYF. CDR3 DNA sequence: TGTGCCAGCAGTTTACCTAGCGGGAGCTCCCTCTACGAGCAGTACTTC. The chain carries TRBV28 and TRBJ2-7; 10 bases fit TRBD2. The V segment lost 2 bases and the J segment 3 bases; nucleotides outside the gene matches: 7. Germline assignment: CDR1 MDHEN and CDR2 SYDVKM. The CDR3 runs to 16 residues.

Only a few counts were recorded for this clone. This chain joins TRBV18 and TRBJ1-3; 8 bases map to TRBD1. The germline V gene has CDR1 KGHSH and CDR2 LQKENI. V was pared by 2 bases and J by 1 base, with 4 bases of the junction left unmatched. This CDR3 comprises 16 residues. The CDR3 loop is CASSPYQGASGNTIYF. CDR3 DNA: TGTGCCAGCTCACCATATCAGGGGGCATCTGGAAACACCATATATTTT.

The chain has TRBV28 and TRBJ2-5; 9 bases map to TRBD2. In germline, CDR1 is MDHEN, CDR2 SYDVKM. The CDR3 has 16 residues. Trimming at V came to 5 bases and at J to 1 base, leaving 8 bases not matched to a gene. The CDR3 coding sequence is TGTGCCAGCAGTCGCGGGAGGGTGCTAGGCCAAGAGACCCAGTACTTC. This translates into CASSRGRVLGQETQYF. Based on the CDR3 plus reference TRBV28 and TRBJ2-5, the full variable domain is DVKVTQSSRYLVKRTGEKVFLECVQDMDHENMFWYRQDPGLGLRLIYFSYDVKMKEKGDIPEGYSVSREKKERFSLILESASTNQTSMYLCASSRGRVLGQETQYFGPGTRLLVL.

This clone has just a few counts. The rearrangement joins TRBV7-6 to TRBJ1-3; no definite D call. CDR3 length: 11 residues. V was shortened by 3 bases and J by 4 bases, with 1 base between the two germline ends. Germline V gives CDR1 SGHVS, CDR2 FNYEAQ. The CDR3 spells CASSLGNTIYF. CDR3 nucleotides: TGTGCCAGCAGCTTGGGAAACACCATATATTTT.

In DNA form, the CDR3 reads TGTGCCAGCAGCCCGGGGTTTGTAGAGCAGTACTTC. Residues: CASSPGFVEQYF. J is TRBJ2-7 and V is TRBV11-2, with a possible D match to TRBD2 (5 bases). The CDR3 covers 12 residues. Germline CDR1 SGHAT, CDR2 FQNNGV. The V end lost 5 bases, the J end lost 7 bases, and 12 bases lay between the germline ends.

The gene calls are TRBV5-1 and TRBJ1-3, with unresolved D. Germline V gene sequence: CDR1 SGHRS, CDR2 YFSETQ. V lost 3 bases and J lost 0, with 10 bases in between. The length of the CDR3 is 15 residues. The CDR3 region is CASSSNSPSGNTIYF. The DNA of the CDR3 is TGCGCCAGCAGCTCCAACAGCCCCTCTGGAAACACCATATATTTT. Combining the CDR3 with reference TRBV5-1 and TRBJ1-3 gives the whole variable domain KAGVTQTPRYLIKTRGQQVTLSCSPISGHRSVSWYQQTPGQGLQFLFEYFSETQRNKGNFPGRFSGRQFSNSRSEMNVSTLELGDSALYLCASSSNSPSGNTIYFGEGSWLTVV.

CDR3 amino acids: CASGLGQGRDTQYF. The DNA for the CDR3 is TGTGCCAGCGGGCTGGGACAGGGAAGGGATACGCAGTATTTT. The genes are TRBV5-4 and TRBJ2-3; 9 nucleotides agree with TRBD1. Germline V gene lookup returns CDR1 SGHNT and CDR2 YYREEE (reference sequence). Trimming at V came to 7 bases and at J to 6 bases, leaving 9 bases not matched to a gene. The CDR3 covers 14 residues. Combining the CDR3 with reference TRBV5-4 and TRBJ2-3 gives the whole variable domain ETGVTQSPTHLIKTRGQQVTLRCSSQSGHNTVSWYQQALGQGPQFIFQYYREEENGRGNFPPRFSGLQFPNYSSELNVNALELDDSALYLCASGLGQGRDTQYFGPGTRLTVL.

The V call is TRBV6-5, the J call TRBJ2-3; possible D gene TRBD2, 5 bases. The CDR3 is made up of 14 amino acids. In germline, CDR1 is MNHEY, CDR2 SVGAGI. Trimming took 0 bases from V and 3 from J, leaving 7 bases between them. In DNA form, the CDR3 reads TGTGCCAGCAGTTACTCAGAGGGTACAGATACGCAGTATTTT. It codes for CASSYSEGTDTQYF.